This TCR beta chain was captured by sequencing in a study of graft-versus-host responses after intestinal transplantation. The CDR3 spans 14 residues. The germline V gene encodes CDR1 KGHSY and CDR2 FQNENV. With 3 bases removed from V and 2 bases from J, the gap between germline ends came to 10 bases. Repertoires were generated with immunoSEQ multiplex PCR, while TCRdb's copy carries only in-frame clones and drops some. The sample records 95,000 to 110,000 clones, more than 85% being singletons. Comments on this clone: The antigen remains unidentified.

This rearrangement joins TRBV16 to TRBJ1-1; maybe TRBD1 (5 bases). This receptor was obtained from a human donor who received an intestinal transplant. Sequencing was performed on unstimulated CD8+ T cells sorted from spleen or lymph node cells, taken before intestinal transplant. The CDR3 loop is CASSHFGGNTEAFF. CDR3 DNA sequence: TGTGCCAGCAGCCATTTCGGGGGAAACACTGAAGCTTTCTTT. The entire variable domain, with the rest obtained from reference TRBV16 and TRBJ1-1, is as follows: GEEVAQTPKHLVRGEGQKAKLYCAPIKGHSYVFWYQQVLKNEFKFLISFQNENVFDETGMPKERFSAKCLPNSPCSLEIQATKLEDSAVYFCASSHFGGNTEAFFGQGTRLTVV.